These 29 T cell receptor beta chains were all obtained from the same sample, sequenced in a study of cytomegalovirus exposure and HLA in healthy donors. PCR employed 60 Vbeta and 13 Jbeta primers. Using immunoSEQ multiplex PCR, the repertoire was profiled, and TCRdb retains in-frame clones only, with some absent. Of approximately 100,000 clones listed, nearly 80% are singletons. The sample consisted of PBMCs. These TCRs come from a woman aged 40 to 55 in good health and CMV-seropositive.

The rearrangement uses TRBV18 and TRBJ2-1; 8 nucleotides match TRBD2. The germline V gene has CDR1 KGHSH and CDR2 LQKENI. V dropped 0 bases and J dropped 4; count of bases not matched to a gene: 8. This CDR3 region has 17 residues. The CDR3 bases are TGTGCCAGCTCACCACCGAGTGCGGGGGGAGCATACAATGAGCAGTTCTTC. Residues: CASSPPSAGGAYNEQFF.

This clone was observed a handful of times. This chain uses TRBV19 with TRBJ2-1; TRBD2 agrees at 12 bases. The CDR3 covers 17 residues. V gave up 8 bases and J gave up 4 bases; unmatched junction bases: 12. The germline V gene encodes CDR1 LNHDA and CDR2 SQIVND (reference sequence). The DNA of the CDR3 is TGTGCCAGTTCAGAGTGGGGACTAGCGGGTTCGTACAATGAGCAGTTCTTC. It is translated as CASSEWGLAGSYNEQFF.

The chain uses TRBV2 and TRBJ2-7, with TRBD1 matching 8 bases. Germline CDR1 and CDR2: SNHLY and FYNNEI. V shed 2 bases and J 4 bases; nucleotides not matched to a gene: 7. The length of the CDR3 is 15 residues. The CDR3 protein is CASSEFRGPRYEQYF. The CDR3 DNA follows: TGTGCCAGCAGTGAATTCAGGGGGCCACGTTACGAGCAGTACTTC.

In this sample, this clone turned up once. This chain links TRBV28 with TRBJ2-7; 7 positions match TRBD1. Trimming took 6 bases from V and 4 from J; bases not matched to a gene: 6. This CDR3 comprises 13 residues. Looked up from germline, CDR1 is MDHEN and CDR2 is SYDVKM. In nucleotides, the CDR3 is TGTGCCAGCAGCCTCACACAGGGGTACGAGCAGTACTTC. It yields the protein CASSLTQGYEQYF.

The chain recombines TRBV5-1 with TRBJ1-1, with D perhaps matching TRBD1 (6 bases). The length of the CDR3 is 15 residues. Germline CDR1 and CDR2: SGHRS and YFSETQ. V was pared by 1 base and J by 2 bases, with 12 bases between. The CDR3 loop is CASSLFWGRNTEAFF. The CDR3 DNA reads as TGCGCCAGCAGCTTGTTTTGGGGGCGTAACACTGAAGCTTTCTTT.

This rearrangement joins TRBV29-1 to TRBJ2-7, with TRBD2 matching over 10 bases. CDR3 length equals 14 residues. V shed 7 bases and J 3 bases; nucleotides not matched to a gene: 9. Germline loops: CDR1 SQVTM, CDR2 ANQGSEA. The CDR3 is CSARTASGSYEQYF. As DNA, the CDR3 is TGCAGCGCCCGGACGGCTAGCGGGAGCTACGAGCAGTACTTC.

The chain couples TRBV5-1 to TRBJ2-3, with D hard to call. The CDR3 has 15 residues. Trimming took off 2 bases at V and 0 bases at J, with 10 bases between the two ends. Germline-derived CDR1 and CDR2 are SGHRS and YFSETQ. CDR3 nucleotide sequence: TGCGCCAGCAGCTTCGAGAACCCAAGCACAGATACGCAGTATTTT. Amino acids: CASSFENPSTDTQYF.

V and J are TRBV10-3 and TRBJ1-6; D gene unclear. CDR3 length: 14 amino acids. The V end was cut by 2 bases, the J end by 7 bases, with 9 bases between. Germline assignment: CDR1 ENHRY and CDR2 SYGVKD. In DNA, the CDR3 is TGTGCCATCAGTGAGGGGCAGGCCAATTCACCCCTCCACTTT. Translated: CAISEGQANSPLHF.

This clone occurred a few times. This chain links TRBV6-1 with TRBJ2-1; maybe TRBD1 (5 bases). V was clipped by 4 bases and J by 9 bases, with 7 bases between them. This CDR3 comprises 11 residues. Germline lookup yields CDR1 MNHNS and CDR2 SASEGT. In nucleotides, the CDR3 is TGTGCCAGCAGTGTGACAGTTGAGCAGTTCTTC. Its protein is CASSVTVEQFF.

The chain combines TRBV7-8 with TRBJ2-7; 10 nucleotides agree with TRBD1. Germline values: CDR1 SGHVS, CDR2 FQNEAQ. The CDR3 covers 14 residues. The V gene end was trimmed by 5 bases and the J gene end by 6 bases; junction bases not matched to a gene: 7. The CDR3 nucleotides read TGTGCCAGCAGCCTGGGACAGGGGATGCTCGAGCAGTACTTC. Protein: CASSLGQGMLEQYF.

V gene TRBV5-1 combines with J gene TRBJ2-7, with TRBD1 identical over 10 bases. Per germline, CDR1 SGHRS and CDR2 YFSETQ. The CDR3 runs to 15 residues. With V trimmed by 3 bases and J by 5 bases, 8 bases remained unmatched. Here the CDR3 reads CASSWGQGRGNEQYF. DNA for the CDR3: TGCGCCAGCAGCTGGGGACAGGGGCGTGGGAACGAGCAGTACTTC.

The CDR3 sequence is CATAHDQGNQPQHF. The CDR3 nucleotides read TGTGCCACCGCACACGACCAGGGCAATCAGCCCCAGCATTTT. The gene calls are TRBV10-3 and TRBJ1-5, with no clear D. This CDR3 has 14 residues. The germline gives CDR1 ENHRY, CDR2 SYGVKD. The V end was cut by 10 bases, the J end by 2 bases, with 15 bases between.

The V gene is TRBV11-2, the J gene TRBJ2-1, with a weak D call TRBD1 (5 bases). V dropped 1 base and J dropped 7 bases, with 11 bases sitting between them. This CDR3 is 14 amino acids long. Germline CDR1 and CDR2: SGHAT and FQNNGV. In DNA form, the CDR3 reads TGTGCCAGCAGCTTAGGGGCAGGGCTGAATGAGCAGTTCTTC. Protein: CASSLGAGLNEQFF. The variable domain in full, completed from reference TRBV11-2 and TRBJ2-1, reads EAGVAQSPRYKIIEKRQSVAFWCNPISGHATLYWYQQILGQGPKLLIQFQNNGVVDDSQLPKDRFSAERLKGVDSTLKIQPAKLEDSAVYLCASSLGAGLNEQFFGPGTRLTVL.

The rearrangement joins TRBV6-6 to TRBJ1-2; unclear D gene. This CDR3 contains 15 residues. Germline loops: CDR1 MNHNY, CDR2 SVGAGI (reference sequence). V gave up 6 bases and J gave up 4 bases, with 18 bases separating them. CDR3 in amino acids: CASRGVNPVLYGYTF. CDR3 DNA sequence: TGTGCCAGCAGAGGAGTTAACCCGGTCCTCTATGGCTACACCTTC.

This clone was observed a handful of times. The chain combines TRBV18 with TRBJ1-3; TRBD1 agrees at 8 bases. Germline assignment: CDR1 KGHSH and CDR2 LQKENI. This CDR3 is built from 15 residues. J was trimmed by 4 bases and V by 5 bases; bases with no gene match: 7. The DNA of the CDR3 is TGTGCCAGCTCATCTCGACAGGGGCCGGGAAACACCATATATTTT. Translation gives CASSSRQGPGNTIYF.

A few counts support this clone. The J gene is TRBJ2-2, the V gene TRBV27, with TRBD1 identical over 9 bases. This CDR3 has 15 amino acids. Germline loops: CDR1 MNHEY, CDR2 SMNVEV (reference sequence). Trimming cost V 3 bases and J 5 bases; bases outside gene matches: 4. The CDR3 nucleotides are TGTGCCAGCAGTTTGGACAGGGGTGAGACCGGGGAGCTGTTTTTT. This codes for CASSLDRGETGELFF.

V is TRBV21-1 and J is TRBJ2-5; the table calls TRBD2, which could not be checked here. TRBV21-1 is given as a pseudogene. This CDR3 region has 13 residues. The CDR3 nucleotides are TGTGCCAGCCGGGAATCTAGCTCCCCAGCCCAGTACTTC. This sequence encodes CASRESSSPAQYF.

The rearrangement uses TRBV4-1 and TRBJ2-7, with TRBD2 matching over 9 bases. CDR3 size: 15 residues. CDR1 and CDR2 from the germline V gene are MGHRA and YSYEKL. The junction had 5 bases not matched to a gene; V was cut back by 1 base and J by 4 bases. As DNA, the CDR3 is TGCGCCAGCAGCCAAGGGCCGGGACTAGCATACGAGCAGTACTTC. This translates into CASSQGPGLAYEQYF.

This clone has more than one count but fewer than ten. The V and J genes are TRBV7-2 and TRBJ1-5; 9 bases map to TRBD1. This CDR3 contains 14 residues. Germline CDR1 reads SGHTA; CDR2 reads FQGNSA. V lost 2 bases and J lost 6; bases outside the gene matches: 2. The CDR3 region has the DNA TGTGCCAGCAGCTTAAGGACAGGGGTTCAGCCCCAGCATTTT. Residues: CASSLRTGVQPQHF.

This chain joins TRBV4-1 and TRBJ2-1, with 9 nucleotides matching TRBD2. With V trimmed by 4 bases and J by 4 bases, 5 bases remained unmatched. The length of the CDR3 is 15 residues. Germline V gives CDR1 MGHRA, CDR2 YSYEKL. CDR3 region: CASSLTSGAYNEQFF. The CDR3 DNA sequence: TGCGCCAGCAGCCTGACTAGCGGAGCTTACAATGAGCAGTTCTTC.

The CDR3 here is CASSSQGAYTEAFF. The DNA of the CDR3 is TGTGCCAGCAGTTCTCAGGGGGCCTACACTGAAGCTTTCTTT. J is TRBJ1-1 and V is TRBV11-2, with 8 nucleotides matching TRBD1. The CDR3 loop spans 14 amino acids. Trimming took 6 bases from V and 3 from J; bases not matched to a gene: 6. The germline V gene has CDR1 SGHAT and CDR2 FQNNGV.

The chain recombines TRBV7-6 with TRBJ1-5, with 9 bases lining up with TRBD1. Germline V gives CDR1 SGHVS, CDR2 FNYEAQ. CDR3 length: 14 residues. The ends lost 5 bases at V and 9 bases at J; junction bases unmatched: 8. The chain's CDR3 is CASSAQGAQGPQHF. The CDR3 region has the DNA TGTGCCAGCAGCGCACAGGGGGCCCAGGGGCCCCAGCATTTT.

In this sample, this clone turned up a few times. V and J are TRBV4-1 and TRBJ1-6; the D gene is possibly TRBD1 (5 bases). Per the germline V gene, CDR1 is MGHRA and CDR2 is YSYEKL. The CDR3 loop spans 15 amino acids. The germline V and J ends were trimmed by 3 bases and 7 bases, with 13 bases remaining between them. Here the CDR3 DNA reads TGCGCCAGCAGCCACCCGGGACTTACCAATTCACCCCTCCACTTT. Translation gives CASSHPGLTNSPLHF.

The chain carries TRBV7-2 and TRBJ2-7, with TRBD2 matching 13 bases. CDR3 length: 18 amino acids. V shed 1 base and J 3 bases; nucleotides not matched to a gene: 9. From germline, CDR1 is SGHTA and CDR2 FQGNSA. Here the CDR3 reads CASSLVVGTSGASYEQYF. DNA for the CDR3: TGTGCCAGCAGCTTAGTGGTAGGGACTAGCGGGGCGAGCTACGAGCAGTACTTC.

This clone was counted only a few times. V is TRBV11-2 and J is TRBJ2-5, with TRBD2 identical over 11 bases. CDR3 length: 14 amino acids. The germline V gene has CDR1 SGHAT and CDR2 FQNNGV. J lost 5 bases, V lost 1 base, and 0 bases had no gene match. The CDR3 reads CASSLVAGGETQYF. The CDR3 region has the DNA TGTGCCAGCAGCTTAGTAGCGGGAGGGGAGACCCAGTACTTC.

This clone was seen a single time. The genes are TRBV4-2 and TRBJ2-5; 8 bases fit TRBD2. The germline V gene has CDR1 LGHNA and CDR2 YNFKEQ. With 1 base clipped from V and 0 bases from J, the junction kept 4 bases outside the gene matches. CDR3 length: 16 residues. This chain's CDR3 is CASSQGPGGNQETQYF. The CDR3 DNA reads as TGTGCCAGCAGCCAAGGTCCGGGAGGGAACCAAGAGACCCAGTACTTC.

There are a few counts of this clone. This rearrangement joins TRBV6-6 to TRBJ2-1; D uncertain. V was shortened by 6 bases and J by 7 bases, with 7 bases between the two germline ends. Germline loops: CDR1 MNHNY, CDR2 SVGAGI (reference sequence). The CDR3 length is 11 residues. CDR3 region: CASSPLNEQFF. As DNA, the CDR3 is TGTGCCAGCAGCCCCTTAAATGAGCAGTTCTTC.

The rearrangement links TRBV5-4 to TRBJ2-5, with D perhaps matching TRBD2 (5 bases). The V and J ends lost 0 bases and 5 bases respectively, with 8 bases between them. CDR3 length: 13 amino acids. From germline, CDR1 is SGHNT and CDR2 YYREEE (reference sequence). CDR3 coding DNA: TGTGCCAGCAGCTTGGGGCGGAGGGAGACCCAGTACTTC. Its translation: CASSLGRRETQYF.

The chain combines TRBV7-8 with TRBJ2-1, with 13 bases identical to TRBD2. Germline values: CDR1 SGHVS, CDR2 FQNEAQ. J was trimmed by 2 bases and V by 5 bases; bases with no gene match: 6. CDR3 length: 17 amino acids. The CDR3: CASSLLAGGAAYNEQFF. As DNA, the CDR3 is TGTGCCAGCAGCCTACTAGCGGGAGGGGCCGCCTACAATGAGCAGTTCTTC.